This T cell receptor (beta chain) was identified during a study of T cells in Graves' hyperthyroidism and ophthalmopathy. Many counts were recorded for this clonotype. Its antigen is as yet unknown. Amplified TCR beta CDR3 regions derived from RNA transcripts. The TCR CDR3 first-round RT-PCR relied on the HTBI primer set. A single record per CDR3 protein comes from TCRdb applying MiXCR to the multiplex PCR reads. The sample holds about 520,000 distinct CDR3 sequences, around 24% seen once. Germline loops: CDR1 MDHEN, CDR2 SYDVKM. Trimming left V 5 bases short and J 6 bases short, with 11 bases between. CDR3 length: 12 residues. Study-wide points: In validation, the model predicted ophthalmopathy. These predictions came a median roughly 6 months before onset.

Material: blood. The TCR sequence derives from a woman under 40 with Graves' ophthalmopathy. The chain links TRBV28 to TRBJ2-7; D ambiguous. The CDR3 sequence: CASSPLRVEQYF. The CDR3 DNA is TGTGCCAGCAGTCCCCTGAGAGTCGAGCAGTACTTC. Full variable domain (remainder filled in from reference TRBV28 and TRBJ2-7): DVKVTQSSRYLVKRTGEKVFLECVQDMDHENMFWYRQDPGLGLRLIYFSYDVKMKEKGDIPEGYSVSREKKERFSLILESASTNQTSMYLCASSPLRVEQYFGPGTRLTVT.